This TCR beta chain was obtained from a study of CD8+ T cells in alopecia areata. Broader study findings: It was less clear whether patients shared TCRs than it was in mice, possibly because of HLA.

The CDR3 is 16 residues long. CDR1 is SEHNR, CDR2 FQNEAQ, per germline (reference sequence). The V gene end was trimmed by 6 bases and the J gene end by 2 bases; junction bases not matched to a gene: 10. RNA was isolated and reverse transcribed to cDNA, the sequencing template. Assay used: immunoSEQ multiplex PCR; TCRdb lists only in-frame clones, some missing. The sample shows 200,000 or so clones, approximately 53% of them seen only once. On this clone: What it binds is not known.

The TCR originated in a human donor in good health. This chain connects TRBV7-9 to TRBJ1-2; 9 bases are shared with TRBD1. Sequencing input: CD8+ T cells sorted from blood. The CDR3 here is CASRPPGTGGNYGYTF. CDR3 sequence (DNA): TGTGCCAGCAGGCCCCCCGGCACAGGGGGCAACTATGGCTACACCTTC. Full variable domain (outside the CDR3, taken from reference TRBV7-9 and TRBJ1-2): DTGVSQNPRHKITKRGQNVTFRCDPISEHNRLYWYRQTLGQGPEFLTYFQNEAQLEKSRLLSDRFSAERPKGSFSTLEIQRTEQGDSAMYLCASRPPGTGGNYGYTFGSGTRLTVV.